This record looks at one T cell receptor (beta chain) sequence and its context. The antigen is undetermined. Primers included in the PCR were 60 Vbeta and 13 Jbeta primers. Data came from immunoSEQ multiplex PCR; TCRdb stores just in-frame clones and leaves some out. The sample holds around 140,000 clones. CDR1 and CDR2 from the germline V gene are MNHEY and SVGAGI. The CDR3 length is 13 residues. V dropped 6 bases and J dropped 2; count of bases not matched to a gene: 3. This sample was taken from a study of cytomegalovirus exposure and HLA in healthy donors. General study results and limits: Certain indistinguishable V segments, among them TRBV6-2 and TRBV6-3, were excluded.

V usage is TRBV6-5 and J usage is TRBJ2-7, with 8 positions matching TRBD1. The TCR was taken from a woman aged 40 to 50 in good health and CMV-seronegative. Specimen: PBMCs. The chain's CDR3 is CASRGTGAYEQYF. The CDR3 nucleotides read TGTGCCAGCAGAGGGACAGGAGCCTACGAGCAGTACTTC.